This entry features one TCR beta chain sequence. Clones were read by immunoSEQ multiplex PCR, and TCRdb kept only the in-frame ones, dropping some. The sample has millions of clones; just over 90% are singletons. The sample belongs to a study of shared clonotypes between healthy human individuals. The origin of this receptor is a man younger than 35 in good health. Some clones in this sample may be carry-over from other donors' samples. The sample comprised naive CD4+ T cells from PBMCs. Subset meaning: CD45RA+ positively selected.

The CDR3 here is CASSLSSGEKLFF. The DNA for the CDR3 is TGTGCCAGCAGTTTATCCAGCGGAGAAAAACTGTTTTTT. The chain carries TRBV28 and TRBJ1-4; D ambiguous. The CDR3 spans 13 residues. Per germline, CDR1 MDHEN and CDR2 SYDVKM. V lost 1 base, J lost 8 bases, and 8 bases lay in between.